Given below is one TCR beta chain in context. Antigen specificity is unknown. The entry originates in a study of cytomegalovirus exposure and HLA in healthy donors. The PCR contained 60 Vbeta and 13 Jbeta primers. Data came from immunoSEQ multiplex PCR; TCRdb stores just in-frame clones and leaves some out. The sample comprises 100,000 to 150,000 clones, approximately 80% of which are singletons, and roughly 2.6% rests with the top ten. CDR1 and CDR2 from the germline V gene are DFQATT and SNEGSKA (reference sequence). V was cut by 3 bases and J by 4 bases, with 6 bases left in between. The CDR3 sequence is 11 residues long. The study, taken as a whole, reports: The authors enumerated roughly 160 TCR beta chains as linked to cytomegalovirus.

The sequencing input was PBMCs. The receptor was derived from a man between 45 and 60 years old in good health and CMV-seronegative. This chain uses TRBV20-1 with TRBJ2-5; D is unclear. The CDR3 is CSASFRETQYF. The CDR3 bases are TGCAGTGCTAGCTTCAGAGAGACCCAGTACTTC.